This T cell receptor (beta chain) comes out of a study of cytomegalovirus exposure and HLA in healthy donors. Study results and limitations: A later analysis found that most CMV-associated TCR beta chains appeared HLA-restricted.

Primers: 60 Vbeta forward and 13 Jbeta reverse. The protocol was immunoSEQ multiplex PCR, while the TCRdb copy is restricted to in-frame clones and leaves out a portion. The table records around 220,000 clones, roughly 80% of them present only once. CDR3 length equals 16 residues. Germline assignment: CDR1 LNHDA and CDR2 SQIVND (reference sequence). The junction had 13 bases not matched to a gene; V was cut back by 4 bases and J by 5 bases. A word on this clone: The antigen remains undetermined.

What was sequenced was PBMCs. This TCR was sampled from a girl aged 2 to 9 in good health and CMV-seronegative. The chain links TRBV19 to TRBJ1-1, with 7 positions matching TRBD1. The CDR3 sequence is CASSSRPRGARTEAFF. The CDR3, as DNA: TGTGCCAGTAGTAGCCGACCCAGGGGGGCTCGAACTGAAGCTTTCTTT.